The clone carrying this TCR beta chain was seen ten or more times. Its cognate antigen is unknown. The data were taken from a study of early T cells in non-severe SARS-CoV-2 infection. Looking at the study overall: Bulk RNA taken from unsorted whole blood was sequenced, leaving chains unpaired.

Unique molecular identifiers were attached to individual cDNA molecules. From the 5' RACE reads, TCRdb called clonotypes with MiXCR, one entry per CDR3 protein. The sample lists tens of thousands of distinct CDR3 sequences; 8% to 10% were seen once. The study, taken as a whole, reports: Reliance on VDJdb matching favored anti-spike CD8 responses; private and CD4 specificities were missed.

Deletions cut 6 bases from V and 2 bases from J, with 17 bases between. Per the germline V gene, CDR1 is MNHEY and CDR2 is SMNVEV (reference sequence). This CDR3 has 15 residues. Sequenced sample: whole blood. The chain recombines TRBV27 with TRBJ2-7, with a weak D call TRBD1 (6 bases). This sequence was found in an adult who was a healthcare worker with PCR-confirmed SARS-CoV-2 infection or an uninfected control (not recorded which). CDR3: CASSPWQGNTYEQYF. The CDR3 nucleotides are TGTGCCAGCAGCCCCTGGCAGGGGAACACCTACGAGCAGTACTTC.